This is a list of T cell receptor beta chains from one sample in a study of monozygotic twins with inflammatory bowel disease. TCRdb reanalyzed the 5' RACE reads and collapses them to one entry per CDR3 protein, without DNA. The specimen's table records approximately 160,000 distinct CDR3 sequences. The sequenced sample consisted of blood. All receptors come from a human donor with ulcerative colitis or Crohn's disease, or a healthy co-twin of an affected twin (not recorded which). Both conserved end residues are part of each CDR3.

>TRBV7-2|TRBJ2-6
CASSLGMGGANVLTF
>TRBV29-1|TRBJ2-3
CSVEERRQGGTQYF
>TRBV21-1|TRBJ1-4
CASSKGTIATNEKLFF
>TRBV12-3/TRBV12-4|TRBJ2-3
CASSFRGLAGATTKTDTQYF
>TRBV30|TRBJ2-7
CAWSLRDRHTYEQYF
>TRBV5-4|TRBJ2-3
CASSPQGTITQYF
>TRBV5-6|TRBJ1-2
CASSLEPDNYGYTF
>TRBV3-1|TRBJ1-4
CASSPTRQATNEKLFF
>TRBV7-2|TRBJ2-7
CASSLNGDEQYF
>TRBV7-9|TRBJ2-7
CASSPLGYEQYF
>TRBV7-9|TRBJ1-4
CASSSRQGLEKLFF
>TRBV7-9|TRBJ1-4
CASSPGQGRGKLFF
>TRBV7-9|TRBJ1-4
CASSPRGERGKLFF
>TRBV18|TRBJ2-3
CASSPLPGGGDTQYF
>TRBV7-9|TRBJ1-4
CAIPVTGDEKLFF
>TRBV24-1|TRBJ1-5
CATSDRSGPSQPQHF
>TRBV12-3/TRBV12-4|TRBJ1-2
CASSPIYGYTF
>TRBV7-9|TRBJ1-2
CASSSGPRGDLNYGYTF
>TRBV12-3/TRBV12-4|TRBJ2-2
CATAGDPGELFF
>TRBV7-9|TRBJ1-1
CASSLAGTGGKTEAFF
>TRBV10-3|TRBJ2-5
CAISPELGGGETQYF
>TRBV4-1|TRBJ2-5
CASSLVVGGAWETQYF
>TRBV14|TRBJ2-5
CASSQGGQTQYF
>TRBV12-3/TRBV12-4|TRBJ2-2
CASRPSGSTNTGELFF
>TRBV20-1|TRBJ2-7
CSARSNRAPYEQYF
>TRBV10-3|TRBJ2-3
CAISESAKTDTQYF